A single sample is the source of the 2 T cell receptor beta chains below, sequenced in a study of human T cells and chemical hapten exposure. TCRdb fed the RACE reads into MiXCR, producing one record per CDR3 protein. The sample contains 35,000 to 50,000 distinct CDR3 sequences, about 4.5% of which appear only once. The time point here: healthy volunteer bleed at 2 weeks. Total RNA extraction was carried out from unfractionated whole blood. Sequencing was done on a sample of whole blood. The receptors originated from a female donor in good health. Some clones in this sample may be carry-over from other donors' samples.

This clonotype was observed many times. The chain recombines TRBV7-2 with TRBJ2-3, with D uncertain. The CDR3 loop spans 12 amino acids. Trimming took off 4 bases at V and 7 bases at J, with 9 bases between the two ends. CDR1 and CDR2 (germline): SGHTA, FQGNSA. CDR3 loop: CASSYHRNTQYF. CDR3 DNA: TGTGCCAGCAGCTATCATCGCAATACGCAGTATTTT.

This clonotype came up many times. The DNA for the CDR3 is TGCAGTGCTAGTGGGACTAGCGGGGGGGCAGATACGCAGTATTTT. It yields the protein CSASGTSGGADTQYF. The chain joins TRBV20-1 to TRBJ2-3, with 16 bases matching TRBD2. J lost 4 bases, V lost 3 bases, and 1 base had no gene match. The CDR3 has 15 residues. Germline-derived CDR1 and CDR2 are DFQATT and SNEGSKA (reference sequence).